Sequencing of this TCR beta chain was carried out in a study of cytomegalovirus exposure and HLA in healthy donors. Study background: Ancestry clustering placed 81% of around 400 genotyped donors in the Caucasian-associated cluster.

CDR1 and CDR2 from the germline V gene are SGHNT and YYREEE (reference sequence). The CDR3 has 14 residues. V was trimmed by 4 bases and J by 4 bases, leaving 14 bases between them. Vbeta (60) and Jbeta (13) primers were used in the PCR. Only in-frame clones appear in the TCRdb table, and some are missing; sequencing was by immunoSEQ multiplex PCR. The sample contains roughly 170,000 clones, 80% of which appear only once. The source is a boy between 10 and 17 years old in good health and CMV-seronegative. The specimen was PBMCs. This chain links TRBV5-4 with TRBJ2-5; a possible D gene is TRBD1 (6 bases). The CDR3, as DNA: TGTGCCAGCAGCATACACAGGGATACAGAGACCCAGTACTTC. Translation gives CASSIHRDTETQYF. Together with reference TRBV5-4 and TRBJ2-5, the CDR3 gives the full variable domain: ETGVTQSPTHLIKTRGQQVTLRCSSQSGHNTVSWYQQALGQGPQFIFQYYREEENGRGNFPPRFSGLQFPNYSSELNVNALELDDSALYLCASSIHRDTETQYFGPGTRLLVL.